The next 9 T cell receptor beta chains were all read from a single sample in a study of blood T cell repertoires in COVID-19. TCRdb keeps only in-frame clones here, not all; method: immunoSEQ multiplex PCR. This table holds around 170,000 clones, about 89% found once. The sequencing input was peripheral blood. Receptors originate from a man aged 55-75 years with acute or convalescent COVID-19.

In this sample, this clone turned up a few times. This sequence joins TRBV4-3 and TRBJ1-1, with D perhaps matching TRBD1 (6 bases). V lost 3 bases, J lost 1 base, and 9 bases lay in between. Germline CDR1 reads LGHNA; CDR2 reads YSLEER. The CDR3 loop spans 14 amino acids. The CDR3 protein is CASSQDSTNTEAFF. The CDR3 coding sequence is TGCGCCAGCAGCCAGGACAGCACGAACACTGAAGCTTTCTTT.

This chain uses TRBV10-3 with TRBJ1-2; weak D call: TRBD1 (5 bases). Trimming stripped 6 bases from V and 4 bases from J, with 24 bases between. The CDR3 length is 17 residues. From germline, CDR1 is ENHRY and CDR2 SYGVKD. The CDR3 nucleotides are TGTGCCATCAGGTCTGGTGGCGGGACCGCGTCATCCTATGGCTACACCTTC. It translates to CAIRSGGGTASSYGYTF.

The chain recombines TRBV19 with TRBJ1-5, with 7 positions matching TRBD1. The junction had 10 bases not matched to a gene; V was cut back by 4 bases and J by 4 bases. The CDR3 consists of 16 residues. CDR1 is LNHDA and CDR2 is SQIVND in the germline V gene (reference sequence). CDR3 amino acids: CASSRDSRTPNQPQHF. For the CDR3, the DNA is TGTGCCAGTAGTAGGGACAGTCGAACCCCAAATCAGCCCCAGCATTTT.

This chain uses TRBV10-1 with TRBJ2-7, with a weak D call TRBD1 (6 bases). Germline V gene data show CDR1 as WNHNN and CDR2 as SYGVQD (reference sequence). CDR3 length: 12 residues. V was clipped by 2 bases and J by 6 bases, with 8 bases between them. The CDR3 reads CASSETGLEQYF. The CDR3, as DNA: TGCGCCAGCAGTGAGACAGGGCTCGAGCAGTACTTC.

This rearrangement joins TRBV7-9 to TRBJ2-7; 9 positions match TRBD2. The CDR3 is 14 residues long. Germline loops: CDR1 SEHNR, CDR2 FQNEAQ (reference sequence). V lost 5 bases and J lost 2; bases outside the gene matches: 4. DNA of the CDR3: TGTGCCAGCAGCGAGACTAGCGGTGCCTACGAGCAGTACTTC. Translation gives CASSETSGAYEQYF.

The rearrangement links TRBV2 to TRBJ2-7; 7 nucleotides agree with TRBD1. The germline CDR1 and CDR2 sequences are SNHLY and FYNNEI. The CDR3 consists of 15 residues. V trimming: 1 base; J trimming: 3 bases; junction bases outside the gene matches: 6. The CDR3 bases are TGTGCCAGCAGTGAAGTCCGACAGGGTTACTACGAGCAGTACTTC. Translation gives CASSEVRQGYYEQYF.

This clone was detected only a few times. The chain joins TRBV19 to TRBJ1-2; D is undetermined. V was cut by 5 bases and J by 4 bases, with 20 bases left in between. CDR3 length equals 16 residues. CDR1 is LNHDA, CDR2 SQIVND, per germline (reference sequence). Here the CDR3 DNA reads TGTGCCAGTAGTTTTCGGACGGCGGGCGTGGTCTATGGCTACACCTTC. The encoded protein is CASSFRTAGVVYGYTF.

CDR3 sequence: CASRGTGAETQYF. The CDR3 bases are TGTGCCAGCAGAGGGACAGGGGCCGAGACCCAGTACTTC. The chain uses TRBV12-3 or TRBV12-4 and TRBJ2-5; 10 bases are shared with TRBD1. V lost 6 bases and J lost 5; bases outside the gene matches: 3. The CDR3 length is 13 residues.

The chain has TRBV13 and TRBJ2-7; 9 bases agree with TRBD1. J was trimmed by 3 bases and V by 4 bases; bases with no gene match: 1. This CDR3 is built from 13 residues. Germline V gene lookup returns CDR1 PRHDT and CDR2 FYEKMQ (reference sequence). The CDR3 DNA reads as TGTGCCAGCAGCTCGGGACAGGGCTACGAGCAGTACTTC. Amino acid sequence: CASSSGQGYEQYF.